This T cell receptor beta chain was sequenced during a study of T cells in Graves' hyperthyroidism and ophthalmopathy. The CDR3 loop spans 12 amino acids. Germline V gene lookup returns CDR1 MDHEN and CDR2 SYDVKM. Trimming at V came to 6 bases and at J to 9 bases, leaving 4 bases not matched to a gene. This clonotype has a handful of counts. The antigen is undetermined. From RNA transcripts, TCR beta CDR3 regions were amplified. The HTBI primer set was used in a first-round RT-PCR of the TCR CDR3. One entry per CDR3 protein, called by TCRdb with MiXCR from the multiplex PCR reads. The sample has 400,000 to 500,000 distinct CDR3 sequences, roughly 15% seen once. Regarding the study as a whole: Most expanded thyroid clonotypes above 0.001 also appeared in blood.

The source of this sequence is a woman aged 18-29 years with Graves' hyperthyroidism. The rearrangement links TRBV28 to TRBJ2-2, with 7 bases aligning to TRBD2. Source material: blood. The CDR3 protein is CASRSSGRELFF. As DNA, the CDR3 is TGTGCCAGCAGGTCTAGCGGTAGGGAGCTGTTTTTT.